Below are 17 T cell receptor beta chains sequenced from a single sample in a study of cytomegalovirus exposure and HLA in healthy donors. PCR was performed using 60 Vbeta and 13 Jbeta primers. Produced via immunoSEQ multiplex PCR; TCRdb's table is partial and in-frame only. Altogether about 190,000 clones are present, 70% to 75% being singletons, with the ten largest covering approximately 5%. Sequencing input: PBMCs. Receptors originate from a man under 40 in good health and CMV-seropositive.

This clone was detected a few times. The chain couples TRBV7-8 to TRBJ2-1; perhaps TRBD1 as D (5 bases). Trimming cost V 0 bases and J 7 bases, with 16 bases left between them. This CDR3 has 16 residues. Germline CDR1 and CDR2: SGHVS and FQNEAQ. Here the CDR3 DNA reads TGTGCCAGCAGCTTAGCGCCAGCAGGGCCTCCAAATGAGCAGTTCTTC. As protein: CASSLAPAGPPNEQFF.

V gene TRBV18 combines with J gene TRBJ2-7; 8 positions match TRBD1. Per germline, CDR1 KGHSH and CDR2 LQKENI. The CDR3 length is 15 residues. The junction had 7 bases not matched to a gene; V was cut back by 2 bases and J by 4 bases. The CDR3 here is CASSPYPGGNYEQYF. DNA for the CDR3: TGTGCCAGCTCACCATACCCAGGGGGCAATTACGAGCAGTACTTC.

The chain has TRBV2 and TRBJ1-1; D ambiguous. Per germline, CDR1 SNHLY and CDR2 FYNNEI. The V gene lost 4 bases and the J gene lost 1 base, with 7 bases spanning the gap. The CDR3 has 13 residues. CDR3 bases: TGTGCCAGCAGTGGGAGTGGGAACACTGAAGCTTTCTTT. Translating it yields CASSGSGNTEAFF.

V usage is TRBV19 and J usage is TRBJ1-5; unclear D gene. The CDR3 consists of 14 residues. Between the trimmed V and J ends, which lost 5 bases and 3 bases, there was a span of 11 bases. Germline CDR1 and CDR2: LNHDA and SQIVND (reference sequence). CDR3: CASSFDFPNQPQHF. The CDR3 nucleotides read TGTGCCAGTAGTTTTGACTTCCCCAATCAGCCCCAGCATTTT.

The chain couples TRBV5-4 to TRBJ1-2; 8 bases fit TRBD1. The CDR3 is made up of 18 amino acids. Trimming at V came to 1 base and at J to 4 bases, leaving 15 bases not matched to a gene. Germline CDR1 SGHNT, CDR2 YYREEE (reference sequence). CDR3 in amino acids: CASSLRPGGAMGSYGYTF. As DNA, the CDR3 is TGTGCCAGCAGCTTGCGACCAGGGGGCGCCATGGGGTCCTATGGCTACACCTTC.

The V and J genes are TRBV5-6 and TRBJ1-1; no clear D gene. The CDR3 is made up of 13 amino acids. Trimming cost V 1 base and J 7 bases, with 11 bases left between them. Per the germline V gene, CDR1 is SGHDT and CDR2 is YYEEEE. This CDR3 is CASSLFFSGEAFF. Written as DNA, the CDR3 is TGTGCCAGCAGCTTGTTCTTTTCCGGTGAAGCTTTCTTT.

The rearrangement links TRBV7-8 to TRBJ2-3; D perhaps matches TRBD1 (6 bases). V was trimmed by 2 bases and J by 3 bases, leaving 21 bases between them. Per the germline V gene, CDR1 is SGHVS and CDR2 is FQNEAQ. The CDR3 has 18 amino acids. The CDR3 DNA is TGTGCCAGCAGCTTAAACCCCGGCTGGGGGCGTAGGACAGATACGCAGTATTTT. Amino acid sequence: CASSLNPGWGRRTDTQYF.

The rearrangement links TRBV11-2 to TRBJ2-7, with 7 positions matching TRBD1. After removal of 5 bases from V and 6 bases from J, the junction contained 4 bases not matched to a gene. The CDR3 has 12 amino acids. Germline loops: CDR1 SGHAT, CDR2 FQNNGV. CDR3 DNA sequence: TGTGCCAGCAGCCCCCGGGACAGCGAGCAGTACTTC. Protein product: CASSPRDSEQYF.

This clone was counted a few times. J is TRBJ1-2 and V is TRBV6-5, with D uncertain. V was pared by 0 bases and J by 4 bases, with 12 bases between. This CDR3 is 15 amino acids long. CDR1 is MNHEY, CDR2 SVGAGI, per germline. CDR3 bases: TGTGCCAGCAGTTACTCCCCCCGAAGCTCCTATGGCTACACCTTC. It encodes CASSYSPRSSYGYTF.

The V gene is TRBV6-5, the J gene TRBJ2-5; TRBD2 matches at 10 bases. The CDR3 is 16 amino acids. CDR1 is MNHEY, CDR2 SVGAGI, per germline. Germline trimming cut 0 bases from V and 4 bases from J; bases unmatched to any gene: 5. The CDR3 bases are TGTGCCAGCAGTTACTCGATCCTAGCGGGAGCAGAGACCCAGTACTTC. It yields the protein CASSYSILAGAETQYF.

This clone was counted between two and nine times. The chain uses TRBV5-4 and TRBJ1-1; D is perhaps TRBD1 (5 bases). Germline V lookup: CDR1 SGHNT, CDR2 YYREEE (reference sequence). This CDR3 region has 14 residues. Deletions cut 3 bases from V and 3 bases from J, with 12 bases between. The CDR3 nucleotides are TGTGCCAGCAGCTCAGCCGGGGGGGACACTGAAGCTTTCTTT. The encoded protein is CASSSAGGDTEAFF.

The chain carries TRBV6-5 and TRBJ2-1, with 7 bases aligning to TRBD2. The V and J ends lost 0 bases and 7 bases, in that order; junction bases with no gene match: 6. CDR1 and CDR2 from the germline V gene are MNHEY and SVGAGI. The length of the CDR3 is 15 residues. The CDR3 is CASSYSSSLANEQFF. CDR3 DNA: TGTGCCAGCAGTTACTCCTCTTCACTAGCGAATGAGCAGTTCTTC.

The CDR3 DNA sequence: TGTGCCAGCAGCCGGTCGCGGGGGATGCAAGAGACCCAGTACTTC. Amino acids: CASSRSRGMQETQYF. The V gene is TRBV4-2, the J gene TRBJ2-5; 7 positions agree with TRBD2. With V trimmed by 4 bases and J by 2 bases, 7 bases remained unmatched. From germline, CDR1 is LGHNA and CDR2 YNFKEQ. CDR3 size: 15 residues.

This chain joins TRBV5-1 and TRBJ1-1; 7 nucleotides align to TRBD1. Germline V lookup: CDR1 SGHRS, CDR2 YFSETQ. This CDR3 has 15 residues. V lost 6 bases and J lost 0; bases outside the gene matches: 8. The CDR3 DNA reads TGCGCCAGCACCGAGGGACAGACTCTGAACACTGAAGCTTTCTTT. Protein: CASTEGQTLNTEAFF.

This chain uses TRBV6-5 with TRBJ1-2; no clear D gene. The ends were cut back, 0 bases at V and 6 bases at J, with 8 bases in the middle. This CDR3 region has 13 residues. Looked up from germline, CDR1 is MNHEY and CDR2 is SVGAGI. CDR3 sequence: CASSYSRLNGYTF. In nucleotides, the CDR3 is TGTGCCAGCAGTTACTCGCGGTTGAATGGCTACACCTTC.

The rearrangement links TRBV6-5 to TRBJ1-2; 7 nucleotides agree with TRBD1. The ends lost 6 bases at V and 8 bases at J; junction bases unmatched: 12. CDR1 is MNHEY and CDR2 is SVGAGI in the germline V gene. CDR3 length: 14 residues. The CDR3 here is CASRRTGGGGGYTF. The CDR3 region has the DNA TGTGCCAGCAGGCGGACAGGAGGAGGGGGCGGCTACACCTTC.

To note about this clone: In the same sample, other DNA sequences code for this CDR3. The chain carries TRBV25-1 and TRBJ2-3; 7 bases map to TRBD1. J gave up 2 bases and V 3 bases, and 5 bases lay outside the gene matches. There are 15 residues in the CDR3. CDR1 is MGHDK, CDR2 SYGVNS, per germline. CDR3 in amino acids: CASSDSGGITDTQYF. CDR3 DNA sequence: TGTGCCAGCAGTGATTCAGGGGGAATCACAGATACGCAGTATTTT.